This T cell receptor beta chain was captured in a study (dated by TCRdb to the mid-2010s). Background for the entire study: Whether tumor-infiltrating Tregs in breast cancer are recruited from blood Tregs or converted in situ from other CD4+ T cell subsets was tested.

The CDR3 contains 19 residues, cysteine and phenylalanine counted. Just CDR3 DNA is preserved here, 57 bases in frame from base 1. Here V drops 5 bases and J drops 2 bases, and the junction holds 15 bases not matched to any gene. From the germline V gene, CDR1 is MNHEY and CDR2 is SVGEGT. Full-length TCR variable regions were amplified by 5' RACE PCR with constant-region reverse primers, and semi-nested PCR with Nested Universal Primer A was subsequently performed. The ReliaPrep RNA Cell Miniprep System was used to extract total RNA, which was then reverse transcribed into 5'RACE-ready cDNA with the SMARTer RACE 5'/3' Kit. An Illumina MiSeq was used to sequence the full-length TCR alpha and beta libraries, which had been barcoded with multiplex adaptors. On the study's bioinformatics: Sequencing data were pooled across the five patients for each of nine subset-tissue groups and compared by unsupervised clustering of TCR gene usage. The Morisita-Horn index was used to calculate repertoire similarity, with shared sequences weighted according to their contribution to each repertoire. TCRdb reprocessing: public reads trimmed at Q25 with fastp, clones called with MiXCR, in-frame beta chains kept. Identical CDR3 protein sequences are pooled into one entry, listed with their most common genes and DNA. The V and J calls follow TCRdb's processing rather than the paper's. This sample has tens of thousands of distinct CDR3 sequences in its table, and approximately 17% of those were observed once. The top ten constitute approximately 2.1% of the sample.

The Miltenyi Naive CD4+ T Cell Isolation kit was used to purify naive CD4+ T cells, and Tregs were depleted with CD25 microbeads. Tregs, naive and memory CD4+ T cells from tumor, blood and ipsilateral draining lymph nodes of 5 or 6 breast cancer patients underwent full-length TCR alpha and beta sequencing. Mononuclear cells from lymph nodes or over 45 ml of peripheral blood were isolated by Ficoll density gradient centrifugation. FACS confirmed that the sorted cell populations were more than 90% pure. Study-wide conclusions, independent of this receptor: The TCR gene usage of tumor memory CD4+ T cells clustered together with blood and lymph node memory CD4+ cells and with lymph node naive CD4+ cells. The TCR alpha and beta sequences of tumor-infiltrating Tregs showed the greatest overlap with tumor naive CD4+ T cells, followed by blood naive CD4+ T cells. The larger-cohort validation was restricted to a single TCR beta V-J rearrangement rather than whole repertoires.

Concerning this clonotype itself: There is no known antigen for this receptor. No base quality values were provided; no much bigger clone lies one nucleotide off.

The clonotype originates from a female donor with breast cancer. Sequencing was carried out using naive CD4+ T cells sorted from blood. Read against the paper, the sample's cell subset or site label means: naive CD4+ T cells, CD4+CD45RA+CD25-. Rearrangement joined TRBV6-2 or TRBV6-3 to TRBJ2-2; the central 9 bases match TRBD2. Read as DNA, the sequence is TGTGCCAGCAGTAACACGTGGTGGGCTAGCGGGACCAACACCGGGGAGCTGTTTTTT. It is translated as CASSNTWWASGTNTGELFF.